The present entry profiles one T cell receptor (beta chain) with its context. The antigen is unknown. Documented time point: week 23, last vaccination. With topical imiquimod, each dose of the vaccine consisted of 300 ug of mutant IDH1 20-mer peptide. Donors had new WHO grade 3 or 4 IDH1-mutant, ATRX-lost astrocytomas. These data come from a study of a mutant IDH1 vaccine in newly diagnosed glioma. Turning to the study itself: Standard pretreatment was either radiotherapy, temozolomide, or, for most, radiochemotherapy with temozolomide.

Study-wide findings and caveats: Among top peripheral T cell clonotypes, changes seemed unrelated to pseudoprogression.

Trimming cost V 11 bases and J 4 bases, with 17 bases left between them. The CDR3 consists of 13 residues. CDR1 is MNHNS, CDR2 SASEGT, per germline. Assay used: immunoSEQ multiplex PCR; TCRdb lists only in-frame clones, some missing. The sample contains 29,000 or so clones, more than 70% of which appear only once. The sequence derives from a woman under 30 with glioma. The chain is built from TRBV6-1 and TRBJ1-2; possibly TRBD1 for D (5 bases). This specimen consisted of PBMCs, obtained from a glioma patient whose treatment included an IDH1 peptide vaccine. The CDR3 protein is CAANQLGTYGYTF. The DNA for the CDR3 is TGTGCCGCGAACCAATTGGGGACCTATGGCTACACCTTC.